Described below is a single T cell receptor beta chain sequence and its context. This clone has a handful of counts. The clone's antigen remains unknown. Within one base of it there is no much larger clone, and no base qualities were kept. These data originate in a study of blood T cell repertoires in COVID-19 (dated by TCRdb to the early 2020s). Regarding the research as a whole: The collaborator samples originated in the United States, Italy and Spain and spanned the acute and convalescent phases of COVID-19. The samples were drawn from two sources: the first 160 participants of the ongoing ImmuneRACE study, and over 1,000 subjects contributed by 6 global collaborators. Subjects who had been exposed to COVID-19, were actively infected with it, or had recovered from it provided the deeply sampled blood TCRbeta repertoires that made up the dataset. The repertoires were made available in a free public database intended to serve as a resource for research on the immune response to SARS-CoV-2. Sample metadata almost always included a de-identified subject ID, COVID-19 status, age in years and sex. The material from the prospective study consisted of cDNA or gDNA derived from T cells, B-cell-depleted T cells, or PBMCs. HLA class I and class II types, where available, came from metadata supplied by the sample provider rather than from assay-based typing. General study outcomes and caveats: The amount of clinical and demographic metadata varied by source and participant and was provided uncurated.

TCRbeta CDR3 regions were amplified from genomic DNA using the immunoSEQ Assay, a bias-controlled multiplex PCR. The published analysis was carried out like this. The number of nucleated cells in each sample was estimated by amplification of reference gene primers within the assay. Sequence reads were collapsed and filtered to measure the absolute abundance of every unique TCRbeta CDR3 rearrangement. Productive Simpson clonality was computed per sample as the square root of Simpson's diversity index over productive rearrangements. Imported from immuneACCESS, the table was reduced by TCRdb to in-frame sequences with V and J called. These copies leave out some clones; in studies compared against another copy, an unresolved V gene accounts for under half, and the cause of the remainder is not known. That table supplies the V and J calls and clone size; D and trimming were determined from the DNA. The sample has about 60,000 clones on record, roughly 78% of them singletons. Over 7.5% of the sample goes to the ten largest clones.

Collaborating institutions collected whole blood in K2EDTA tubes following their own protocols. For TCRbeta analysis, collaborators shipped samples as frozen whole blood, isolated PBMCs, or DNA extracted from either of those sample types. At the junction V is shortened by 7 bases and J by 8 bases, with 20 bases in between. The CDR3 sequence holds 15 residues, the cysteine and phenylalanine included. The only DNA kept is the CDR3, 45 bases in frame from the first base. CDR1 and CDR2 (LGHDT, YNNKEL) derive from the germline V gene (reference sequence). Sample: peripheral blood. The clonotype comes from an elderly woman with acute or convalescent COVID-19. The chain couples TRBV3-1 (or the pseudogene TRBV3-2) to TRBJ1-4; TRBD1 is possibly the D segment (6 matching bases). The CDR3 in this case is CASTHNRARGEKLFF. Here is the DNA: TGTGCCAGCACCCATAACAGGGCCCGCGGGGAAAAACTGTTTTTT.